This T cell receptor beta chain was captured by sequencing in a study of CD8+ T cells in alopecia areata. Documented treatment: oral pan-JAK inhibitor, 5-10 mg twice daily. cDNA prepared by RNA extraction and subsequent reverse transcription served as the template for sequencing. This table comes from immunoSEQ multiplex PCR, and its TCRdb copy is limited to in-frame clones, with some not included. The table records 130,000 to 150,000 clones, 82% of them present only once. This clonotype was obtained from a human donor with alopecia areata. The source material was CD8+ T cells sorted from blood, sampled at week 4, from a patient treated with tofacitinib.

CDR3: CASSFGQGVYEQYF. CDR3 nucleotide sequence: TGTGCCAGCAGCTTCGGACAGGGGGTCTACGAGCAGTACTTC. The chain employs TRBV7-6 and TRBJ2-7, with TRBD1 identical over 10 bases. J lost 3 bases, V lost 3 bases, and 2 bases had no gene match. This CDR3 is built from 14 residues. Germline V lookup: CDR1 SGHVS, CDR2 FNYEAQ. Supplemented by reference TRBV7-6 and TRBJ2-7, the full variable domain reads GAGVSQSPRYKVTKRGQDVALRCDPISGHVSLYWYRQALGQGPEFLTYFNYEAQQDKSGLPNDRFSAERPEGSISTLTIQRTEQRDSAMYRCASSFGQGVYEQYFGPGTRLTVT.